Only a few counts were recorded for the clone carrying this T cell receptor beta chain. The data were obtained in a study of cytomegalovirus exposure and HLA in healthy donors. With 60 Vbeta and 13 Jbeta primers, the PCR was carried out. Sequencing used immunoSEQ multiplex PCR; TCRdb keeps in-frame clones, though not all of them. Among 90,000 to 150,000 clones listed, about 8% were seen once. Sequenced sample: PBMCs. The TCR was taken from a middle-aged woman in good health and CMV-seropositive.

This CDR3 reads CASSLEGLAGGETQYF. The CDR3 region has the DNA TGTGCCAGCAGCTTAGAGGGACTAGCGGGGGGGGAGACCCAGTACTTC. J is TRBJ2-5 and V is TRBV11-2, with 16 bases aligning to TRBD2. This CDR3 has 16 amino acids. In germline, CDR1 is SGHAT, CDR2 FQNNGV. V trimming: 0 bases; J trimming: 5 bases; junction bases outside the gene matches: 0.